These 11 T cell receptor beta chains were all obtained from the same sample, sequenced in a study of blood T cell repertoires in COVID-19. The table came from immunoSEQ multiplex PCR; TCRdb's copy has only in-frame clones and leaves some out. This table has fewer than 300,000 clones, roughly 77% appearing once. Input material: peripheral blood. These receptors came from a woman at least 80 years old with acute or convalescent COVID-19.

The CDR3 region is CASRGRWPYEQYF. CDR3 bases: TGTGCCAGCAGGGGGCGGTGGCCCTACGAGCAGTACTTC. The rearrangement links TRBV6-5 to TRBJ2-7; the D gene is possibly TRBD1 (5 bases). V was trimmed by 6 bases and J by 2 bases, leaving 11 bases between them. CDR3 length equals 13 residues. The germline V gene has CDR1 MNHEY and CDR2 SVGAGI.

This clone was seen only a few times. The V call is TRBV11-2, the J call TRBJ2-7; 9 bases align to TRBD1. Germline CDR1 and CDR2: SGHAT and FQNNGV. CDR3 length: 15 residues. J gave up 2 bases and V 3 bases, and 5 bases lay outside the gene matches. Here the CDR3 reads CASSFLTGGPYEQYF. The CDR3 DNA reads TGTGCCAGCAGCTTTCTGACAGGGGGTCCCTACGAGCAGTACTTC.

The chain has TRBV21-1 and TRBJ2-5; the table assigns TRBD2, which was not confirmed against the DNA. TRBV21-1 is termed a pseudogene. The CDR3 length is 15 residues. The chain's CDR3 is CASSRILASQETQYF. For the CDR3, the DNA is TGTGCCAGCAGCAGGATACTAGCGTCCCAAGAGACCCAGTACTTC.

CDR3 coding DNA: TGTGCCAGCAGCTATGGAACGGGGGGTTTAACCGGGGAGCTGTTTTTT. Protein: CASSYGTGGLTGELFF. The J gene is TRBJ2-2, the V gene TRBV7-9, with TRBD2 identical over 7 bases. The trim removed 4 bases at V and 5 bases at J, leaving 10 bases unmatched. This CDR3 contains 16 residues. Germline V gene data show CDR1 as SEHNR and CDR2 as FQNEAQ (reference sequence).

This chain connects TRBV9 to TRBJ2-3; 9 bases match TRBD2. The V gene's germline CDR1 is SGDLS and CDR2 YYNGEE. The CDR3 contains 16 residues. V shed 0 bases and J 3 bases; nucleotides not matched to a gene: 5. CDR3 DNA: TGTGCCAGCAGCGTAGGGGATAGCGGGGGTACAGATACGCAGTATTTT. Protein: CASSVGDSGGTDTQYF.

The rearrangement links TRBV2 to TRBJ2-3; TRBD2 matches 10 bases. Trimming took 6 bases from V and 7 from J; bases not matched to a gene: 7. Germline assignment: CDR1 SNHLY and CDR2 FYNNEI. This CDR3 has 14 residues. CDR3 amino acids: CASREREGGNTQYF. CDR3 DNA sequence: TGTGCCAGCAGGGAGCGGGAGGGAGGGAATACGCAGTATTTT. The full variable domain, in which reference TRBV2 and TRBJ2-3 provide the parts outside the CDR3, is EPEVTQTPSHQVTQMGQEVILRCVPISNHLYFYWYRQILGQKVEFLVSFYNNEISEKSEIFDDQFSVERPDGSNFTLKIRSTKLEDSAMYFCASREREGGNTQYFGPGTRLTVL.

The chain is built from TRBV24-1 and TRBJ1-2, with D unresolved. Germline V gives CDR1 KGHDR, CDR2 SFDVKD. V was clipped by 12 bases and J by 0 bases, with 10 bases between them. The CDR3 runs 12 residues. CDR3 residues: CAPAGSNYGYTF. The CDR3 DNA follows: TGTGCCCCGGCAGGATCTAACTATGGCTACACCTTC.

The genes are TRBV15 and TRBJ1-4; D is unresolved. CDR1 and CDR2 from the germline V gene are LNHNV and YYDKDF (reference sequence). The CDR3 runs 16 residues. V lost 0 bases to trimming and J lost 7 bases, with 15 bases between them. CDR3 amino acids: CATSRDRGVGSEKLFF. The CDR3 nucleotides read TGTGCCACCAGCAGAGACCGAGGCGTGGGTAGTGAAAAACTGTTTTTT.

This chain connects TRBV11-2 to TRBJ2-1; 7 bases fit TRBD1. The V segment lost 5 bases and the J segment 1 base; nucleotides outside the gene matches: 5. CDR1 is SGHAT, CDR2 FQNNGV, per germline. The CDR3 covers 15 residues. Here the CDR3 reads CASSGGQWSYNEQFF. The CDR3 nucleotides read TGTGCCAGCAGCGGGGGACAGTGGTCCTACAATGAGCAGTTCTTC.

This clone was counted only a few times. The DNA of the CDR3 is TGTGCCAGTAGGCGACCTAGCGGGGGAGCGCAGTATTTT. This translates into CASRRPSGGAQYF. V is TRBV19 and J is TRBJ2-3, with 10 bases matching TRBD2. CDR1 LNHDA and CDR2 SQIVND come from the germline V gene (reference sequence). The CDR3 totals 13 residues. The trim removed 6 bases at V and 10 bases at J, leaving 7 bases unmatched.

The chain has TRBV19 and TRBJ2-2; 7 positions match TRBD2. The CDR3 is 16 amino acids. Germline trimming cut 3 bases from V and 1 base from J; bases unmatched to any gene: 5. Germline V gene sequence: CDR1 LNHDA, CDR2 SQIVND (reference sequence). The CDR3 nucleotides are TGTGCCAGTAGTATTTGGGGGAGGGGGAACACCGGGGAGCTGTTTTTT. Translated: CASSIWGRGNTGELFF.